This T cell receptor (beta chain) was observed in a study of cytomegalovirus exposure and HLA in healthy donors. Study overall: Among the approximately 410 genotyped donors, around 85% were placed in the Caucasian-associated ancestry cluster.

The PCR used 60 Vbeta and 13 Jbeta primers. The repertoire was sequenced with immunoSEQ multiplex PCR; TCRdb's copy has only in-frame clones and lacks some. The sample consists of roughly 100,000 clones, more than 60% of them appearing once. The study's findings and limits: There were some public TCRs occurring in many donors, but most TCR sequences were rare. Among donors in an Asian-associated ancestry cluster, a later analysis reportedly found fewer N-insertions than the approximately 670-donor mean.

About this clone itself: What it recognizes is unknown.

In germline, CDR1 is KGHSH, CDR2 LQKENI. V shed 0 bases, J shed 6 bases, and the junction held 6 bases outside the gene matches. The length of the CDR3 is 16 residues. Sample: PBMCs. J is TRBJ2-1 and V is TRBV18; 9 nucleotides align to TRBD2. This clonotype originated in a man aged 25 to 45 in good health and CMV-seronegative. CDR3 DNA sequence: TGTGCCAGCTCACCACCTTCTAGCGGGGCGCTCAATGAGCAGTTCTTC. It yields the protein CASSPPSSGALNEQFF.